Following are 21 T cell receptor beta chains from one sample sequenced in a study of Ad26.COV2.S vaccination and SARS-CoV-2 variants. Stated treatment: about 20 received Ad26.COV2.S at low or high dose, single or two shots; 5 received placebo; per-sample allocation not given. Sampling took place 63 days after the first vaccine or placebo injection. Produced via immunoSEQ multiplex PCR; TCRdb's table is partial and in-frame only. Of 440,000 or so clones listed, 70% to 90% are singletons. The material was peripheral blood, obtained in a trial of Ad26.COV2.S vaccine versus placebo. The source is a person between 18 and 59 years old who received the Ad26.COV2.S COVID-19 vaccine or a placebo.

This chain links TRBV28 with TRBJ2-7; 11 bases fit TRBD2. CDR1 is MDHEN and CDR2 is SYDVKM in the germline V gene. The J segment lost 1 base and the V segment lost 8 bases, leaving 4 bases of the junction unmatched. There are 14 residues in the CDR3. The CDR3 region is CASGTSGGSYEQYF. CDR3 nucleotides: TGTGCCAGCGGGACTAGCGGAGGGTCCTACGAGCAGTACTTC.

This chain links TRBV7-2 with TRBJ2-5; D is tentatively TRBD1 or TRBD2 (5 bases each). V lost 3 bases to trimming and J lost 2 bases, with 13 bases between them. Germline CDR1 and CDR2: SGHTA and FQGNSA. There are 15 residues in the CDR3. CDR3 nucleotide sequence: TGTGCCAGCAGCTTCGGGGCCCACCCACAAGAGACCCAGTACTTC. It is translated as CASSFGAHPQETQYF.

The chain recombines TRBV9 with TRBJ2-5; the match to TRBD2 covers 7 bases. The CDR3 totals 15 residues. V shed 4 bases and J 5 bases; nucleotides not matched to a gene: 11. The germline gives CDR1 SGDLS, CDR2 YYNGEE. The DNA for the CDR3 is TGTGCCAGCAGCCCCGGCGGGGGAATACGGGAGACCCAGTACTTC. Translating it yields CASSPGGGIRETQYF.

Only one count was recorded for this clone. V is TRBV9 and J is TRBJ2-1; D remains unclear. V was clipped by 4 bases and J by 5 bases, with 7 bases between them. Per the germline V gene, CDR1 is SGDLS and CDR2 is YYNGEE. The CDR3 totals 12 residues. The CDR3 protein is CASSTPDNEQFF. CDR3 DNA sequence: TGTGCCAGCAGCACCCCAGACAATGAGCAGTTCTTC. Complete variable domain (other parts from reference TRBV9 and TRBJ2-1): DSGVTQTPKHLITATGQRVTLRCSPRSGDLSVYWYQQSLDQGLQFLIQYYNGEERAKGNILERFSAQQFPDLHSELNLSSLELGDSALYFCASSTPDNEQFFGPGTRLTVL.

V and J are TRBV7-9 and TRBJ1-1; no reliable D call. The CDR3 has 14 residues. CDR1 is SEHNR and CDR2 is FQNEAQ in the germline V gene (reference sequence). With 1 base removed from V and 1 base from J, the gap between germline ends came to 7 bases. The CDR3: CASSLVGKNTEAFF. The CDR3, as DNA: TGTGCCAGCAGCTTAGTAGGGAAGAACACTGAAGCTTTCTTT.

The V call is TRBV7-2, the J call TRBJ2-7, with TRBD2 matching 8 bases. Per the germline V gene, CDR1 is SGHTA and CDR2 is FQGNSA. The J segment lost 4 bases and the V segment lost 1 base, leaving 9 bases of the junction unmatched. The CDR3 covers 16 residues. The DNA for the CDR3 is TGTGCCAGCAGCTTAGTCTGGGTAGCGGGGCAATACGAGCAGTACTTC. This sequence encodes CASSLVWVAGQYEQYF.

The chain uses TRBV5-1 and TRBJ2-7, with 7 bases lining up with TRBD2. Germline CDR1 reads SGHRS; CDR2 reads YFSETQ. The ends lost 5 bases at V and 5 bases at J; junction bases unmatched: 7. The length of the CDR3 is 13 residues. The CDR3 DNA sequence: TGCGCCAGCAGTACTAGCGCGACCGACGAGCAGTACTTC. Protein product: CASSTSATDEQYF.

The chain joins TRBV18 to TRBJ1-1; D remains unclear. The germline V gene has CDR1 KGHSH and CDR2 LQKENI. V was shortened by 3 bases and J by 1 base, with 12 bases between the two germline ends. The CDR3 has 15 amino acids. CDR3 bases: TGTGCCAGCTCACCCTTAGGTGGGAGGAACACTGAAGCTTTCTTT. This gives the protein CASSPLGGRNTEAFF.

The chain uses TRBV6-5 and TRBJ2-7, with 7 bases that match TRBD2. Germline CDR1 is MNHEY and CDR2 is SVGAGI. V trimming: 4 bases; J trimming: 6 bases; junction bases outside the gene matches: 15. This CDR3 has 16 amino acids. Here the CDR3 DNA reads TGTGCCAGCAGTTCCGTGGGCGGGGGAAGGGCTGCCGAGCAGTACTTC. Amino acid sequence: CASSSVGGGRAAEQYF.

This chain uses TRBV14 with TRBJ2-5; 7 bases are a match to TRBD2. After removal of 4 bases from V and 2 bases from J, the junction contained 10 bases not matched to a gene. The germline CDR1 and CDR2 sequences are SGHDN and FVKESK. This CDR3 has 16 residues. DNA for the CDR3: TGTGCCAGCAGCCGAGGATTGCGGGGGAAACAAGAGACCCAGTACTTC. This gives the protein CASSRGLRGKQETQYF.

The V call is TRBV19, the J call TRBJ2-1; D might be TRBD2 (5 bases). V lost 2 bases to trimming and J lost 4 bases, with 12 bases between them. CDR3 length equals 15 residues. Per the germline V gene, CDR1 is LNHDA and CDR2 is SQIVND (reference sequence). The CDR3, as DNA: TGTGCCAGTAGTATAACAGCGCGGGTTTACAATGAGCAGTTCTTC. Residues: CASSITARVYNEQFF.

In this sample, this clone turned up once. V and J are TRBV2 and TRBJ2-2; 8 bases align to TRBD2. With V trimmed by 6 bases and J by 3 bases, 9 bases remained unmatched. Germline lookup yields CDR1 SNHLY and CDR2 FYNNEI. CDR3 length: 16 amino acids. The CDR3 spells CASRGAGAAHTGELFF. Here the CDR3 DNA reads TGTGCCAGCAGGGGAGCGGGAGCGGCCCACACCGGGGAGCTGTTTTTT.

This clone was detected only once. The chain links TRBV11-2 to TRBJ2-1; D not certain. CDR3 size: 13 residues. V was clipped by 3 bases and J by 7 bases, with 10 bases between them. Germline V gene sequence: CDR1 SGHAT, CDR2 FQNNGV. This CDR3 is CASSFVVGNEQFF. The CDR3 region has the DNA TGTGCCAGCAGCTTTGTGGTAGGTAATGAGCAGTTCTTC.

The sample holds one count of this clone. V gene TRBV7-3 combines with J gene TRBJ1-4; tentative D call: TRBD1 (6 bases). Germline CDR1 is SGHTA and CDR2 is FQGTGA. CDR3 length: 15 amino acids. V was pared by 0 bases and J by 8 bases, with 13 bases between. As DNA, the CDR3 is TGTGCCAGCAGCTTAACGGGGGGGCCCAAAGAAAAACTGTTTTTT. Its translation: CASSLTGGPKEKLFF.

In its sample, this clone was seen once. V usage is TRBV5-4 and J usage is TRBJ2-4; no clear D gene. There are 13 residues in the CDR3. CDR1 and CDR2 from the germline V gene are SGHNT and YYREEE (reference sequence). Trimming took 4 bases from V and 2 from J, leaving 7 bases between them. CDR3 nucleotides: TGTGCCAGCAGCCCGCCCTCCAAAAACATTCAGTACTTC. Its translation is CASSPPSKNIQYF. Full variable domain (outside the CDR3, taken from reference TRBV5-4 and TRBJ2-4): ETGVTQSPTHLIKTRGQQVTLRCSSQSGHNTVSWYQQALGQGPQFIFQYYREEENGRGNFPPRFSGLQFPNYSSELNVNALELDDSALYLCASSPPSKNIQYFGAGTRLSVL.

The CDR3, as DNA: TGTGCCAGCAGTTACCCGGGGTCCATTGTCCTGACTTTC. Translation: CASSYPGSIVLTF. V gene TRBV6-5 combines with J gene TRBJ2-6; a weak D match, TRBD2 (5 bases). Germline CDR1 and CDR2: MNHEY and SVGAGI. V was cut by 2 bases and J by 13 bases, with 12 bases left in between. The CDR3 totals 13 residues.

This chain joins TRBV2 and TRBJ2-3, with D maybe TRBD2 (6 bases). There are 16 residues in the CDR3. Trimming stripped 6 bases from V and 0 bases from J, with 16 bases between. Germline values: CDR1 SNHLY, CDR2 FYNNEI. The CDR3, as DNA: TGTGCCAGCAGGAGACTAGTTAGAACAAGCACAGATACGCAGTATTTT. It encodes CASRRLVRTSTDTQYF.

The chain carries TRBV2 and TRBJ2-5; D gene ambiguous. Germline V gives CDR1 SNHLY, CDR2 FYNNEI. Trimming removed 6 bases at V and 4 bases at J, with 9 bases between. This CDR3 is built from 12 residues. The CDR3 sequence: CASRGNGETQYF. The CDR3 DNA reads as TGTGCCAGCAGAGGAAATGGAGAGACCCAGTACTTC.

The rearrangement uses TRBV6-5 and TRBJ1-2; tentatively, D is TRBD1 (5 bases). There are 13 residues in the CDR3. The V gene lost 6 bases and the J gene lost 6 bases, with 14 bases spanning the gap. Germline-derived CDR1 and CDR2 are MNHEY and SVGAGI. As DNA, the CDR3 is TGTGCCAGCAGGGTTCAGGGAGGCCATGGCTACACCTTC. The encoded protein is CASRVQGGHGYTF.

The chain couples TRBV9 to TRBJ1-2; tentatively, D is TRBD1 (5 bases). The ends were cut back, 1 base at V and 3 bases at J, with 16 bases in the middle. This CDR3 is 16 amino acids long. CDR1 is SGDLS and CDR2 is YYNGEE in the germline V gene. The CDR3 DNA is TGTGCCAGCAGCGTATCATCACACGGGACCTACTATGGCTACACCTTC. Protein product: CASSVSSHGTYYGYTF.

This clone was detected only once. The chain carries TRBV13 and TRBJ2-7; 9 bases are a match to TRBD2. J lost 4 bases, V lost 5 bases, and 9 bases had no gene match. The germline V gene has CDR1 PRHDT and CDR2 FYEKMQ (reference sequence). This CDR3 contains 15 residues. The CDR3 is CASSGRVAGVYEQYF. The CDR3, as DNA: TGTGCCAGCAGCGGCAGGGTAGCGGGAGTGTACGAGCAGTACTTC.